This T cell receptor beta chain was recovered during a study of T-cell reconstitution after alpha-beta-depleted transplantation in children (dated by TCRdb to the mid-2010s). Regarding the complete study: Using TCR repertoire profiling, the study followed T-cell immune reconstitution in a quantitative way in children after TCRalphabeta/CD19-depleted allogeneic hematopoietic cell transplantation.

Libraries came from PCR. TCRdb lists the instrument as Illumina HiSeq 2500. Molecular barcoding was employed in the preparation of TCR libraries, with unique molecular identifiers being used to normalize TCRbeta repertoire quantification. Using fastp trimming at Q25 and MiXCR clonotype assembly, TCRdb reanalyzed the public sequencing data and kept in-frame beta chains. All rows with the same CDR3 protein become a single entry with the most common DNA and genes. This sample holds around 200,000 distinct CDR3 sequences; about 6.8% were observed only once. Roughly 3% of the sample lies in the top ten. Spanning cysteine to phenylalanine, the CDR3 consists of 12 amino acids. Only CDR3 DNA is held: 36 bases, read in frame from base 1. The germline V gene (reference sequence) supplies CDR1 DFQATT and CDR2 SNEGSKA. Deletion took 4 bases off V and 4 bases off J, with a span of 8 bases between the germline ends.

This clonotype was recorded a few times. There is no known antigen for this receptor. Base qualities were left out, and no much larger clone turns up one base away. The receptor chain draws on TRBV20-1 and TRBJ1-3; tentative D gene TRBD1, with 5 bases matching. The TCR was taken from a human donor who donated a stem cell graft to a child with Wiskott-Aldrich syndrome. This material consisted of PBMCs from the stem cell graft donor, taken from the stem cell graft. The DNA sequence is as follows: TGCAGTGCTACAGGGAGCGGAAACACCATATATTTT. It encodes CSATGSGNTIYF.